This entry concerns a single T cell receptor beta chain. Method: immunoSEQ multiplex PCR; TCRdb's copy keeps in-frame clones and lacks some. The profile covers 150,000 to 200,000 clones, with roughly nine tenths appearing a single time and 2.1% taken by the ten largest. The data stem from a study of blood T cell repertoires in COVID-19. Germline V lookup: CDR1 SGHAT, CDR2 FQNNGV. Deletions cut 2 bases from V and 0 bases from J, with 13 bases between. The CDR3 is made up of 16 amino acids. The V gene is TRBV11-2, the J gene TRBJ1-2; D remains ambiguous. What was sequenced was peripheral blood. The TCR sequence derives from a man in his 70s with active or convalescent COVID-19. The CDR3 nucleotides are TGTGCCAGCAGCTTATTTGGGAGAATAGCTAACTATGGCTACACCTTC. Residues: CASSLFGRIANYGYTF.